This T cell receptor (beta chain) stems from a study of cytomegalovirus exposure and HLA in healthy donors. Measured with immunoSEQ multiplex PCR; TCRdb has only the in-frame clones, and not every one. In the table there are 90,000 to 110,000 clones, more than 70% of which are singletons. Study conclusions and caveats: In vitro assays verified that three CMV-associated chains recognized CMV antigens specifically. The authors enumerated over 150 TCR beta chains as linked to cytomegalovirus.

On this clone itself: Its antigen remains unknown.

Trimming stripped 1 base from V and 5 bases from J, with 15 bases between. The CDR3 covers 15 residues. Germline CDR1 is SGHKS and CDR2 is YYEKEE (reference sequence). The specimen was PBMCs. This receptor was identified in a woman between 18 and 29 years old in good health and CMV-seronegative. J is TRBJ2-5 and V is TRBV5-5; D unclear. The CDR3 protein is CASSLSSGDSETQYF. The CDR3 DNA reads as TGTGCCAGCAGCTTGAGCTCCGGTGATTCGGAGACCCAGTACTTC.